This T cell receptor beta chain was sequenced in a study of preoperative IRX-2 immunotherapy in early breast cancer. The repertoire was sequenced with immunoSEQ multiplex PCR; TCRdb's copy has only in-frame clones and lacks some. The sample lists around 3,000 clones, about four fifths occurring once. This clone was seen only once. The treatment denotes: preoperative locoregional IRX-2 cytokine immunotherapy. Patients received preoperative, locoregional IRX-2 cytokine immunotherapy in a phase Ib study. This CDR3 spans 12 amino acids. V lost 5 bases, J lost 4 bases, and 5 bases lay in between. Per germline, CDR1 MDHEN and CDR2 SYDVKM.

The sequence was obtained from a human donor with breast cancer. The chain links TRBV28 to TRBJ1-4, with unresolved D. Sequences were derived from tumor tissue, sampled after IRX-2 immunotherapy. The CDR3: CASSNYNEKLFF. As DNA, the CDR3 is TGTGCCAGCAGTAATTATAATGAAAAACTGTTTTTT.